Listed here are 23 T cell receptor beta chains from one sample, sequenced in a study of Ad26.COV2.S vaccination and SARS-CoV-2 variants. Treatment denoted: some 20 received Ad26.COV2.S at low or high dose, single or two shots; several received placebo; per-sample allocation not given. Sampling took place 63 days after the first vaccine or placebo injection. Only in-frame clones appear in the TCRdb table, and some are missing; sequencing was by immunoSEQ multiplex PCR. The table lists more than 300,000 clones, 70% to 90% of them singletons. The input for sequencing was peripheral blood, taken in a trial of Ad26.COV2.S vaccine versus placebo. Receptors originate from a person aged 18-60 years who received the Ad26.COV2.S COVID-19 vaccine or a placebo.

CDR3 sequence reads: CASRETAYNEQFF. As DNA, the CDR3 is TGCGCCAGCAGGGAGACCGCCTACAATGAGCAGTTCTTC. The J gene is TRBJ2-1, the V gene TRBV10-2; D remains ambiguous. The germline V gene encodes CDR1 WSHSY and CDR2 SAAADI. This CDR3 has 13 residues. Deletions cut 6 bases from V and 2 bases from J, with 8 bases between.

The rearrangement uses TRBV6-4 and TRBJ1-2; tentative D call: TRBD1 (5 bases). V dropped 5 bases and J dropped 3 bases, with 13 bases sitting between them. Germline CDR1 reads MRHNA; CDR2 reads SNTAGT. There are 14 residues in the CDR3. CDR3 coding DNA: TGTGCCAGCAGTACACGCGCGGGGGACTATGGCTACACCTTC. Protein: CASSTRAGDYGYTF.

The genes are TRBV5-1 and TRBJ2-5; D not certain. CDR3 length: 12 amino acids. V lost 4 bases, J lost 4 bases, and 8 bases lay in between. CDR1 is SGHRS, CDR2 YFSETQ, per germline. The CDR3 spells CASSQDLETQYF. Here the CDR3 DNA reads TGCGCCAGCAGCCAGGACCTAGAGACCCAGTACTTC. The variable domain in full, completed from reference TRBV5-1 and TRBJ2-5, reads KAGVTQTPRYLIKTRGQQVTLSCSPISGHRSVSWYQQTPGQGLQFLFEYFSETQRNKGNFPGRFSGRQFSNSRSEMNVSTLELGDSALYLCASSQDLETQYFGPGTRLLVL.

This clone turned up a few times. The rearrangement links TRBV29-1 to TRBJ2-5; possible D gene TRBD1, 6 bases. Germline V CDR1 and CDR2: SQVTM, ANQGSEA. Trimming pared 4 bases from V and 5 bases from J, leaving 11 bases between. The CDR3 loop spans 12 amino acids. This chain's CDR3 is CSVAQGIETQYF. CDR3 bases: TGCAGCGTTGCGCAGGGGATTGAGACCCAGTACTTC.

This chain connects TRBV9 to TRBJ1-6, with D perhaps TRBD1 (6 bases). Between the trimmed V and J ends, which lost 2 bases and 9 bases, there was a span of 12 bases. The CDR3 length is 14 residues. Germline V gene lookup returns CDR1 SGDLS and CDR2 YYNGEE. The CDR3 bases are TGTGCCAGCAGCGTGACAGGATTTGGTTCACCCCTCCACTTT. Translation gives CASSVTGFGSPLHF. The full variable domain, completed using reference TRBV9 and TRBJ1-6, is DSGVTQTPKHLITATGQRVTLRCSPRSGDLSVYWYQQSLDQGLQFLIQYYNGEERAKGNILERFSAQQFPDLHSELNLSSLELGDSALYFCASSVTGFGSPLHFGNGTRLTVT.

Concerning this clone: A read error may produce the germline difference seen at one junction end. This chain joins TRBV7-7 and TRBJ2-5, with 13 bases that match TRBD2. Germline lookup yields CDR1 SSHAT and CDR2 FNYEAQ (reference sequence). This CDR3 spans 17 amino acids. CDR3 coding DNA: TGTGCTAGCAGCTTAGGAACTAGCGGGGGGGCAGGAGAGACCCAGTACTTC. It is translated as CASSLGTSGGAGETQYF.

This chain uses TRBV29-1 with TRBJ2-1; D is unresolved. The germline CDR1 and CDR2 sequences are SQVTM and ANQGSEA. The V gene lost 6 bases and the J gene lost 4 bases, with 19 bases spanning the gap. The CDR3 has 15 amino acids. CDR3 protein: CSVRSTLGQYNEQFF. In DNA, the CDR3 is TGCAGCGTCCGAAGCACCTTGGGCCAATACAATGAGCAGTTCTTC.

The V and J genes are TRBV6-1 and TRBJ1-3; no definite D call. CDR3 length equals 16 residues. The germline V gene has CDR1 MNHNS and CDR2 SASEGT. V was trimmed by 3 bases and J by 0 bases, leaving 12 bases between them. CDR3 nucleotides: TGTGCCAGCAGTGATCGGGGATTTAGCTCTGGAAACACCATATATTTT. Translated: CASSDRGFSSGNTIYF.

This chain uses TRBV30 with TRBJ1-4; TRBD1 matches 9 bases. The germline V gene encodes CDR1 GTSNPN and CDR2 SVGIG (reference sequence). V was clipped by 4 bases and J by 4 bases; unmatched bases: 7. The CDR3 runs to 15 residues. The CDR3: CAWTADRGHNEKLFF. The CDR3 nucleotides are TGTGCCTGGACAGCGGACAGGGGCCATAATGAAAAACTGTTTTTT.

The J gene is TRBJ2-1, the V gene TRBV19; D not resolved. The CDR3 sequence is 16 residues long. The germline V gene encodes CDR1 LNHDA and CDR2 SQIVND (reference sequence). Trimming pared 2 bases from V and 0 bases from J, leaving 11 bases between. This chain's CDR3 is CASSIRAGSSYNEQFF. The CDR3 DNA is TGTGCCAGTAGTATACGCGCAGGTAGCTCCTACAATGAGCAGTTCTTC.

The CDR3 DNA follows: TGCGCCAGCAGCTTACAGGGGACTAGCTCTGGAAACACCATATATTTT. As protein: CASSLQGTSSGNTIYF. The J gene is TRBJ1-3, the V gene TRBV5-1; 7 bases fit TRBD1. Unmatched junction bases numbered 5, after V lost 2 bases and J lost 0 bases. This CDR3 spans 16 amino acids. Germline CDR1 reads SGHRS; CDR2 reads YFSETQ.

The chain links TRBV7-9 to TRBJ2-4; tentatively, D is TRBD1 or TRBD2 (5 bases each). The CDR3 is 15 amino acids. V lost 5 bases and J 1 base, leaving 12 bases between the germline ends. The germline CDR1 and CDR2 sequences are SEHNR and FQNEAQ (reference sequence). CDR3 nucleotides: TGTGCCAGCAGCGGGGACCACGGGGCCAAAAACATTCAGTACTTC. Its protein is CASSGDHGAKNIQYF.

The V call is TRBV6-5, the J call TRBJ1-5, with TRBD1 matching over 7 bases. With 0 bases clipped from V and 7 bases from J, the junction kept 3 bases outside the gene matches. The CDR3 sequence is 14 residues long. Germline CDR1 is MNHEY and CDR2 is SVGAGI. The CDR3 DNA reads as TGTGCCAGCAGTTACTCGACAGGGACCCAGCCCCAGCATTTT. Protein product: CASSYSTGTQPQHF.

The CDR3 DNA is TGTGCCAGCAGCCGGACAGCAGATACGCAGTATTTT. Its protein is CASSRTADTQYF. This chain joins TRBV7-9 and TRBJ2-3, with TRBD1 as a possible D gene (6 bases). V was pared by 5 bases and J by 4 bases, with 7 bases between. This CDR3 is 12 amino acids long. Per germline, CDR1 SEHNR and CDR2 FQNEAQ (reference sequence).

The genes are TRBV5-1 and TRBJ1-1; 7 bases map to TRBD1. This CDR3 contains 16 residues. The trim removed 4 bases at V and 1 base at J, leaving 10 bases unmatched. Looked up from germline, CDR1 is SGHRS and CDR2 is YFSETQ. The CDR3 protein is CASSLRQGAGNTEAFF. The CDR3, as DNA: TGCGCCAGCAGCCTAAGACAGGGCGCGGGGAACACTGAAGCTTTCTTT.

The rearrangement joins TRBV19 to TRBJ2-1, with TRBD2 matching 8 bases. The V and J ends lost 5 bases and 1 base, in that order; junction bases with no gene match: 4. The CDR3 has 15 amino acids. Germline V CDR1 and CDR2: LNHDA, SQIVND (reference sequence). This chain's CDR3 is CASSGRGVSYNEQFF. The CDR3 DNA is TGTGCCAGTAGTGGGCGGGGGGTTTCCTACAATGAGCAGTTCTTC.

Turning to this clone: The same CDR3 is also encoded by other DNA sequences in this sample. This sequence joins TRBV7-3 and TRBJ1-1; TRBD1 is a possible D gene (6 bases). The germline V and J ends were trimmed by 0 bases and 1 base, with 6 bases remaining between them. CDR1 is SGHTA and CDR2 is FQGTGA in the germline V gene. The CDR3 loop spans 14 amino acids. CDR3 amino acids: CASSLTGGNTEAFF. CDR3 DNA sequence: TGTGCCAGCAGCTTAACAGGGGGGAACACTGAAGCTTTCTTT.

This rearrangement joins TRBV2 to TRBJ1-5; no reliable D call. V was cut by 5 bases and J by 5 bases, with 10 bases left in between. Germline-derived CDR1 and CDR2 are SNHLY and FYNNEI. The CDR3 extends over 13 amino acids. In nucleotides, the CDR3 is TGTGCCAGCAGTACCGGGCACTATCAGCCCCAGCATTTT. Encoded protein: CASSTGHYQPQHF. Combining the CDR3 with reference TRBV2 and TRBJ1-5 gives the whole variable domain EPEVTQTPSHQVTQMGQEVILRCVPISNHLYFYWYRQILGQKVEFLVSFYNNEISEKSEIFDDQFSVERPDGSNFTLKIRSTKLEDSAMYFCASSTGHYQPQHFGDGTRLSIL.

This clone has only a few counts. The CDR3 loop reads CASSQITPQRNTEAFF. The DNA for the CDR3 is TGTGCCAGCAGCCAAATAACTCCCCAGAGGAACACTGAAGCTTTCTTT. The J gene is TRBJ1-1, the V gene TRBV14; no reliable D call. V gave up 2 bases and J gave up 1 base, with 14 bases separating them. The CDR3 runs 16 residues. Germline CDR1 and CDR2: SGHDN and FVKESK.

The V call is TRBV6-5, the J call TRBJ1-1, with a weak D call TRBD1 (6 bases). CDR3 length equals 11 residues. Trimming took 7 bases from V and 5 from J, leaving 8 bases between them. Germline V gene lookup returns CDR1 MNHEY and CDR2 SVGAGI. CDR3 coding DNA: TGTGCCAGCATGAGGGGGACTGAAGCTTTCTTT. Protein sequence: CASMRGTEAFF.

This rearrangement joins TRBV5-1 to TRBJ2-5; 8 bases match TRBD2. Germline trimming cut 2 bases from V and 4 bases from J; bases unmatched to any gene: 7. Germline V gene data show CDR1 as SGHRS and CDR2 as YFSETQ. There are 15 residues in the CDR3. CDR3 bases: TGCGCCAGCAGCTTCAGAGCGGGGGTAGGAGAGACCCAGTACTTC. This codes for CASSFRAGVGETQYF.

The chain is built from TRBV7-2 and TRBJ2-5; D assignment may be TRBD1 or TRBD2 (5 bases each). CDR3 length: 14 residues. V dropped 5 bases and J dropped 5 bases, with 15 bases sitting between them. Germline CDR1 and CDR2: SGHTA and FQGNSA. CDR3 coding DNA: TGTGCCAGCAGCCACCGGGACGGAAGGGAGACCCAGTACTTC. Translated, it gives CASSHRDGRETQYF.

This clone was counted a single time. The chain recombines TRBV5-8 with TRBJ2-5; TRBD1 matches at 9 bases. There are 16 residues in the CDR3. Looked up from germline, CDR1 is SGHTS and CDR2 is YDEGEE. The trim removed 4 bases at V and 5 bases at J, leaving 12 bases unmatched. CDR3 loop: CASSPGSYRGLETQYF. DNA of the CDR3: TGTGCCAGCAGCCCCGGTAGTTACAGGGGGCTTGAGACCCAGTACTTC.